This TCR beta chain was retrieved from a study of radiotherapy plus CTLA-4 blockade in lung cancer. Repertoires were generated with immunoSEQ multiplex PCR, while TCRdb's copy carries only in-frame clones and drops some. The repertoire holds about 39,000 clones, about four fifths seen once, with about 22% in the top ten. Comments on this clone: Antigen unknown.

Per germline, CDR1 LGHNT and CDR2 FRNRAP. The CDR3 sequence is 13 residues long. Trimming took off 7 bases at V and 4 bases at J, with 13 bases between the two ends. Overall study results and limits: TCR clones from tumors expanded in blood after radiotherapy plus ipilimumab. Early shifts in blood T cell clones, with interferon-beta, reportedly predicted response best.

The V call is TRBV12-5, the J call TRBJ1-1; perhaps TRBD1 as D (6 bases). Sequences were derived from peripheral blood, sampled from a patient treated with radiotherapy plus ipilimumab. This sequence was found in a human donor with non-small cell lung cancer that progressed on radiotherapy plus ipilimumab. The CDR3 DNA follows: TGTGCTAGTGCCAAGGGGGGGGGCACTGAAGCTTTCTTT. It translates to CASAKGGGTEAFF.